A single sample gave rise to the 7 T cell receptor beta chains below, sequenced in a study of cytomegalovirus exposure and HLA in healthy donors. This table comes from immunoSEQ multiplex PCR, and its TCRdb copy is limited to in-frame clones, with some not included. The data hold 180,000 or so clones, with around nine tenths observed a single time. Sequenced sample: PBMCs. These receptors all come from a man aged 18-30 years in good health and CMV-seropositive.

The count of this clone is one. The rearrangement uses TRBV28 and TRBJ2-1; 14 positions agree with TRBD2. The length of the CDR3 is 14 residues. V was pared by 6 bases and J by 12 bases, with 7 bases of the junction left unmatched. Germline V CDR1 and CDR2: MDHEN, SYDVKM. The CDR3 nucleotides read TGTGCCAGCAGGTTGACTAGCGGGAGGGCCCCGCAGTTCTTC. Translating gives CASRLTSGRAPQFF.

This chain links TRBV18 with TRBJ2-3; D is uncertain. CDR1 KGHSH and CDR2 LQKENI come from the germline V gene. The V end lost 0 bases, the J end lost 1 base, and 8 bases lay between the germline ends. This CDR3 region has 15 residues. CDR3 nucleotide sequence: TGTGCCAGCTCACCACCCTTCTCTCGCACAGATACGCAGTATTTT. Protein sequence: CASSPPFSRTDTQYF.

V usage is TRBV4-3 and J usage is TRBJ2-1, with 9 nucleotides matching TRBD2. Germline-derived CDR1 and CDR2 are LGHNA and YSLEER. Unmatched junction bases numbered 14, after V lost 2 bases and J lost 9 bases. CDR3 length equals 17 residues. The CDR3 spells CASSQSLAGGRAGEQFF. The DNA for the CDR3 is TGCGCCAGCAGCCAATCCCTTGCTGGCGGGAGGGCAGGTGAGCAGTTCTTC.

V usage is TRBV7-3 and J usage is TRBJ1-1; possibly TRBD1 for D (5 bases). This CDR3 region has 16 residues. Germline CDR1 and CDR2: SGHTA and FQGTGA. V gave up 1 base and J gave up 1 base, with 13 bases separating them. CDR3 sequence reads: CASSLIGGVGNTEAFF. The CDR3 region has the DNA TGTGCCAGCAGCTTAATCGGGGGGGTTGGGAACACTGAAGCTTTCTTT. Drawing the rest from reference TRBV7-3 and TRBJ1-1, the complete variable domain is GAGVSQTPSNKVTEKGKYVELRCDPISGHTALYWYRQSLGQGPEFLIYFQGTGAADDSGLPNDRFFAVRPEGSVSTLKIQRTERGDSAVYLCASSLIGGVGNTEAFFGQGTRLTVV.

This clone was found once. The chain joins TRBV7-3 to TRBJ2-3; 11 nucleotides line up with TRBD2. CDR1 and CDR2 (germline): SGHTA, FQGTGA. The ends lost 1 base at V and 3 bases at J; junction bases unmatched: 6. The CDR3 totals 17 residues. CDR3 nucleotides: TGTGCCAGCAGCTTAAGGCTAGCGGGAGGTACGACAGATACGCAGTATTTT. Translated: CASSLRLAGGTTDTQYF.

The chain links TRBV5-4 to TRBJ2-1, with 12 bases identical to TRBD1. V shed 10 bases, J shed 9 bases, and the junction held 5 bases outside the gene matches. The germline V gene encodes CDR1 SGHNT and CDR2 YYREEE (reference sequence). The CDR3 consists of 12 residues. The CDR3 DNA sequence: TGTGCCGGGACAGGGGGCAGGGGTGAGCAGTTCTTC. As protein: CAGTGGRGEQFF.

The chain is built from TRBV7-3 and TRBJ1-1, with D possibly being TRBD1 (5 bases). The CDR3 is 16 amino acids. The germline gives CDR1 SGHTA, CDR2 FQGTGA. Trimming took 1 base from V and 8 from J, leaving 20 bases between them. The CDR3 coding sequence is TGTGCCAGCAGCTTAAACTCCGGGACTCATGGAGGAGAAGCTTTCTTT. Its translation is CASSLNSGTHGGEAFF. Based on the CDR3 plus reference TRBV7-3 and TRBJ1-1, the full variable domain is GAGVSQTPSNKVTEKGKYVELRCDPISGHTALYWYRQSLGQGPEFLIYFQGTGAADDSGLPNDRFFAVRPEGSVSTLKIQRTERGDSAVYLCASSLNSGTHGGEAFFGQGTRLTVV.